Below are 9 T cell receptor beta chains sequenced from a single sample in a study of CD8 T cells in ankylosing spondylitis. Each CDR3 protein gets one entry after TCRdb re-called the 5' RACE reads with MiXCR. The sample has around 450,000 distinct CDR3 sequences, roughly 26% seen once. These receptors have no known antigen. Study outcomes and limitations: Roughly eight highly homologous variants made up a TCR beta motif, and this motif appeared characteristic of ankylosing spondylitis blood.

The sequenced material came from blood, either unsorted or a sorted T cell fraction (not recorded which). The receptor source for this set is a male donor with ankylosing spondylitis.

This clonotype was detected many times. This chain links TRBV12-3 or TRBV12-4 with TRBJ2-5, with D perhaps matching TRBD1 (6 bases). V was trimmed by 6 bases and J by 5 bases, leaving 10 bases between them. The CDR3 spans 12 residues. This CDR3 is CASRRTEETQYF. The CDR3 DNA reads as TGTGCCAGCAGGCGGACAGAGGAGACCCAGTACTTC.

The rearrangement joins TRBV12-3 or TRBV12-4 to TRBJ2-1; a weak D match, TRBD2 (5 bases). This CDR3 has 16 residues. With 4 bases removed from V and 2 bases from J, the gap between germline ends came to 15 bases. CDR3 protein: CASSSGPREAYNEQFF. In DNA form, the CDR3 reads TGTGCCAGCAGTTCAGGCCCACGGGAAGCCTACAATGAGCAGTTCTTC.

This clonotype was counted between two and nine times. The V gene is TRBV7-9, the J gene TRBJ2-1, with 10 bases identical to TRBD2. V lost 7 bases, J lost 4 bases, and 10 bases stayed unmatched. Germline assignment: CDR1 SEHNR and CDR2 FQNEAQ (reference sequence). The CDR3 runs 16 residues. CDR3 sequence reads: CASTLTSGRGYNEQFF. The CDR3, as DNA: TGTGCCAGCACCCTAACAAGCGGGAGGGGGTACAATGAGCAGTTCTTC.

The V call is TRBV30, the J call TRBJ1-1, with D perhaps TRBD1 (5 bases). Trimming took off 8 bases at V and 1 base at J, with 14 bases between the two ends. Looked up from germline, CDR1 is GTSNPN and CDR2 is SVGIG (reference sequence). The CDR3 loop spans 13 amino acids. The CDR3 DNA reads as TGTGCCCGAGATCCTGGGGCGAACACTGAAGCTTTCTTT. Translated: CARDPGANTEAFF.

The chain has TRBV5-1 and TRBJ2-2; D is ambiguous. Trimming shortened V by 4 bases and J by 6 bases, and 13 bases separated the two germline ends. The CDR3 has 14 residues. The V gene's germline CDR1 is SGHRS and CDR2 YFSETQ. This CDR3 reads CASSPLGGPGELFF. The CDR3 bases are TGCGCCAGCAGCCCTTTAGGCGGCCCCGGGGAGCTGTTTTTT.

The V and J genes are TRBV5-1 and TRBJ2-7, with D perhaps TRBD2 (5 bases). V lost 1 base, J lost 5 bases, and 10 bases lay in between. This CDR3 region has 13 residues. Germline CDR1 and CDR2: SGHRS and YFSETQ. In nucleotides, the CDR3 is TGCGCCAGCAGCTTGTTGGGAGCGAACGAGCAGTACTTC. It codes for CASSLLGANEQYF.

The V and J genes are TRBV6-1 and TRBJ2-2; D gene ambiguous. CDR3 length: 14 residues. Trimming removed 8 bases from V and 2 bases from J, with 12 bases in between. Germline CDR1 MNHNS, CDR2 SASEGT. CDR3: CASRRALNTGELFF. CDR3 DNA sequence: TGTGCCAGCCGTCGGGCGCTAAACACCGGGGAGCTGTTTTTT.

This clonotype was observed a few times. The V and J genes are TRBV20-1 and TRBJ1-5, with 8 positions matching TRBD1. The ends lost 0 bases at V and 7 bases at J; junction bases unmatched: 2. Germline CDR1 and CDR2: DFQATT and SNEGSKA (reference sequence). The CDR3 is 13 amino acids. CDR3 DNA sequence: TGCAGTGCTAGAGAGACAGGGGACCAGCCCCAGCATTTT. This encodes CSARETGDQPQHF.

The chain recombines TRBV5-1 with TRBJ2-1, with TRBD1 identical over 12 bases. Germline CDR1 and CDR2: SGHRS and YFSETQ. The CDR3 sequence is 17 residues long. The V and J ends lost 3 bases and 7 bases, in that order; junction bases with no gene match: 11. The CDR3 loop reads CASSSTSGQGAWNEQFF. The DNA for the CDR3 is TGCGCCAGCAGCTCAACCTCGGGACAGGGGGCTTGGAATGAGCAGTTCTTC.